The source of this T cell receptor beta chain is a study of CD8+CD57+ T cells in acquired aplastic anemia. Per germline, CDR1 LNHDA and CDR2 SQIVND (reference sequence). CDR3 length: 12 residues. V was clipped by 5 bases and J by 7 bases, with 11 bases between them. Genomic DNA acted as the template from which TCR beta VDJ combination and CDR3 sequence profiling were carried out. TCRdb ran MiXCR on the reads and lists one entry per CDR3 protein. The sample includes 89,000 or so distinct CDR3 sequences, roughly two thirds of them seen just once. CD8+CD57+ cell expansion had been shown by flow cytometry in patients chosen for sequencing.

The sequenced sample consisted of sorted CD4+, CD8+, or CD8+CD57+ T cells (not recorded which) from PBMCs. The chain combines TRBV19 with TRBJ1-1, with unresolved D. The source of this sequence is a human donor with aplastic anemia. The CDR3 nucleotides read TGTGCCAGTAGTCCGCACGGATTTGAAGCTTTCTTT. Amino acid sequence: CASSPHGFEAFF. The variable domain in full, with the rest retrieved from reference TRBV19 and TRBJ1-1, is DGGITQSPKYLFRKEGQNVTLSCEQNLNHDAMYWYRQDPGQGLRLIYYSQIVNDFQKGDIAEGYSVSREKKESFPLTVTSAQKNPTAFYLCASSPHGFEAFFGQGTRLTVV.